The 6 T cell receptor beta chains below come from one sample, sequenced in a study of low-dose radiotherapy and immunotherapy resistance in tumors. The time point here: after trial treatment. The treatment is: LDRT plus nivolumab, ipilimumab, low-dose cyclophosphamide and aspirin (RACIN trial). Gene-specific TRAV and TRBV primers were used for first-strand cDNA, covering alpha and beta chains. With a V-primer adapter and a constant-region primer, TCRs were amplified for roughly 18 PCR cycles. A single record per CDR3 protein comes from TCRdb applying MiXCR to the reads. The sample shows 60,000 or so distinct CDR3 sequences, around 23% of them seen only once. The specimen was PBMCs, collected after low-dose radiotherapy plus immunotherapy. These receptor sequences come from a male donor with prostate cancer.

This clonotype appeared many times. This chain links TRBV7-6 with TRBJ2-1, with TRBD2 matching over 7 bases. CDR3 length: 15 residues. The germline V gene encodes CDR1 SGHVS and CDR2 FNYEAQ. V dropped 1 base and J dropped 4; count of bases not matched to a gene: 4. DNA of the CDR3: TGTGCCAGCAGCTTAGGGCGGGGAGGGTACAATGAGCAGTTCTTC. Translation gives CASSLGRGGYNEQFF.

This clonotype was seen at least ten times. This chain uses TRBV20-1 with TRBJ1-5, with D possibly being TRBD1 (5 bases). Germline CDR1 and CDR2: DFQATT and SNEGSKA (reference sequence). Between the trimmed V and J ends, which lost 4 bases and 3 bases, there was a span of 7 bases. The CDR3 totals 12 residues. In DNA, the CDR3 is TGCAGTGCTACAGGGATCAATCAGCCCCAGCATTTT. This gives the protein CSATGINQPQHF.

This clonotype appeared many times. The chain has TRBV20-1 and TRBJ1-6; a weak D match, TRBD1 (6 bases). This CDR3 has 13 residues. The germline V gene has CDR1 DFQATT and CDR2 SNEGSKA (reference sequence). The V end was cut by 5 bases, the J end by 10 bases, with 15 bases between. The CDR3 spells CSAGPGVRSPLHF. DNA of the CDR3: TGCAGTGCTGGTCCAGGGGTCCGATCACCCCTCCACTTT.

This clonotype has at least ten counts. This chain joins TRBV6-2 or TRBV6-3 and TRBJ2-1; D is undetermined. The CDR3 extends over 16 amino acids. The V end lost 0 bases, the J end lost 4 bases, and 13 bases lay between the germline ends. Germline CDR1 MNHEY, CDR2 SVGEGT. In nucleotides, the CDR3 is TGTGCCAGCAGTTACTCGTGGAGCCCCTCTTACAATGAGCAGTTCTTC. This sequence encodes CASSYSWSPSYNEQFF.

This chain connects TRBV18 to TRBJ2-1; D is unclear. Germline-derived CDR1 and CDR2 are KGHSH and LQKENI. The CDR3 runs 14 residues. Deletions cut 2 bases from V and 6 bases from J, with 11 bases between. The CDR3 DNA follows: TGTGCCAGCTCACCAGGGTCTCAGGCCAATGAGCAGTTCTTC. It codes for CASSPGSQANEQFF.

The CDR3 nucleotides are TGTGCCAGCAGTGAGCGGGGGCCAGGGGAGCTGTTTTTT. Residues: CASSERGPGELFF. The chain carries TRBV6-1 and TRBJ2-2; D might be TRBD2 (7 bases). This CDR3 is 13 amino acids long. CDR1 is MNHNS and CDR2 is SASEGT in the germline V gene. Trimming cost V 3 bases and J 8 bases, with 10 bases left between them.